This T cell receptor beta chain was retrieved from a study of blood T cell repertoires in COVID-19. Overall study: Donors in the United States, Italy and Spain gave samples during acute or convalescent COVID-19. Sample material is recorded as cDNA or gDNA derived from T cells, B-cell-depleted T cells, or PBMCs.

The table lists this clone with a count of one. Authors' processing steps: Reference gene primer amplification yielded estimated nucleated cell counts. Assay: immunoSEQ multiplex PCR; the TCRdb copy retains only in-frame clones and omits some. V, J and clone size were drawn from that table, and D and trimming were deduced from the DNA. Here the sample spans some 90,000 clones, 86% being singletons. Per germline, CDR1 SGHRS and CDR2 YFSETQ. The CDR3 has 15 residues. V trimming: 5 bases; J trimming: 5 bases; junction bases outside the gene matches: 10. The sequenced material came from peripheral blood. The chain employs TRBV5-1 and TRBJ1-1; TRBD1 matches 9 bases. The source is a human donor in a cohort sampled during active COVID-19. CDR3 in amino acids: CASRAGTGRQTEAFF. For the CDR3, the DNA is TGCGCCAGCAGAGCCGGGACAGGGCGACAGACTGAAGCTTTCTTT. Full variable domain (missing parts from reference TRBV5-1 and TRBJ1-1): KAGVTQTPRYLIKTRGQQVTLSCSPISGHRSVSWYQQTPGQGLQFLFEYFSETQRNKGNFPGRFSGRQFSNSRSEMNVSTLELGDSALYLCASRAGTGRQTEAFFGQGTRLTVV.